This T cell receptor (beta chain) derives from a study of CD8+ T cells in alopecia areata. Study-wide background: Disease severity was quantified as SALT score of affected scalp area. Whole-study results and caveats: Especially in alopecia totalis/universalis, lesional scalp showed greater clonality than normal scalp did. In scalp, tofacitinib significantly decreased clonality and expanded CD8+ clones among the top 100.

This clone was observed a few times. Its target is unknown. Following RNA extraction, reverse transcription yielded cDNA that acted as the sequencing template. Produced via immunoSEQ multiplex PCR; TCRdb's table is partial and in-frame only. There are around 180,000 clones in the sample; around three fifths occur only once, and roughly 1.3% lies in the top ten. The germline V gene encodes CDR1 SQVTM and CDR2 ANQGSEA. V shed 7 bases and J 9 bases; nucleotides not matched to a gene: 12. The CDR3 is made up of 14 amino acids. This sample's treatment: oral pan-JAK inhibitor, 5-10 mg twice daily. Here the sequenced sample was CD4+ T cells sorted from blood, taken at week 49, from a patient treated with tofacitinib. The chain is built from TRBV29-1 and TRBJ2-2; 9 nucleotides line up with TRBD1. This clonotype was sampled from a human donor with alopecia areata. DNA for the CDR3: TGCAGCGCCGTTTTACGAAACAGGGGGCGGGAGCTGTTTTTT. Amino acids: CSAVLRNRGRELFF.